Included here is one T cell receptor beta chain sequence, with context. The target antigen is unknown. The PCR used 60 Vbeta and 13 Jbeta primers. TCRdb's copy holds only in-frame clones and misses some; the assay was immunoSEQ multiplex PCR. The sample holds some 150,000 clones, roughly 84% seen once. J was trimmed by 7 bases and V by 5 bases; bases with no gene match: 9. The germline V gene encodes CDR1 SGHTA and CDR2 FQGNSA. This CDR3 comprises 15 residues. The sample originates from a study of cytomegalovirus exposure and HLA in healthy donors. Study-wide findings and caveats: In a later analysis, TCR beta V- and J-gene trimming was associated with a missense DCLRE1C variant.

The J gene is TRBJ2-2, the V gene TRBV7-2, with TRBD1 matching 8 bases. Sequenced sample: PBMCs. The TCR originated in a woman between 18 and 30 years old in good health and CMV-seronegative. The CDR3 is CASSLGQGDIGELFF. CDR3 coding DNA: TGTGCCAGCAGCCTCGGACAGGGAGACATCGGGGAGCTGTTTTTT.